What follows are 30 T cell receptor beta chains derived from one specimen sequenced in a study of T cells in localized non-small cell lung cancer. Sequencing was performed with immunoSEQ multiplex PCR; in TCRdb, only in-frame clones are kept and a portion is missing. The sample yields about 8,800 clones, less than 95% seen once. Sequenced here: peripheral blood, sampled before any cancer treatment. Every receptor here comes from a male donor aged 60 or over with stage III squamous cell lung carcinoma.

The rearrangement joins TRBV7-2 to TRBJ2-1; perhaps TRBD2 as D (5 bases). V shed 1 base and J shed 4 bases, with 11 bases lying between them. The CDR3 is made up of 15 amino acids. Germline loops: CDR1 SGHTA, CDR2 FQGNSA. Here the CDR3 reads CASSLVSSVYNEQFF. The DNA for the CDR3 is TGTGCCAGCAGCTTAGTAAGTAGCGTTTACAATGAGCAGTTCTTC.

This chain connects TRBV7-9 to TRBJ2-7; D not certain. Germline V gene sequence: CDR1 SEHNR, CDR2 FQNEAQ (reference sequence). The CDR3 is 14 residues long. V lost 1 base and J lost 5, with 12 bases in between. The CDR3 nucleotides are TGTGCCAGCAGCTTAGACATCTCGCCCCACGAGCAGTACTTC. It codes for CASSLDISPHEQYF. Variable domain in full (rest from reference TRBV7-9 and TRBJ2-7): DTGVSQNPRHKITKRGQNVTFRCDPISEHNRLYWYRQTLGQGPEFLTYFQNEAQLEKSRLLSDRFSAERPKGSFSTLEIQRTEQGDSAMYLCASSLDISPHEQYFGPGTRLTVT.

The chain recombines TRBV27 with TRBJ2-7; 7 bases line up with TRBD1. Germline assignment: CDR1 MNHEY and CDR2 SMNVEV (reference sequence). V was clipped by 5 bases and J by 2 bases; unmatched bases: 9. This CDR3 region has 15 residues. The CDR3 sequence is CASSRSDRAPYEQYF. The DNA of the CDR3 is TGTGCCAGCAGTCGCTCCGACAGGGCACCCTACGAGCAGTACTTC.

Here the CDR3 DNA reads TGCGCCAGCAGCCAAAGACAGGGGGTCAATGAGCAGTTCTTC. Its translation is CASSQRQGVNEQFF. This sequence joins TRBV4-1 and TRBJ2-1; 9 bases align to TRBD1. This CDR3 has 14 residues. Per the germline V gene, CDR1 is MGHRA and CDR2 is YSYEKL. The V gene end was trimmed by 2 bases and the J gene end by 6 bases; junction bases not matched to a gene: 2.

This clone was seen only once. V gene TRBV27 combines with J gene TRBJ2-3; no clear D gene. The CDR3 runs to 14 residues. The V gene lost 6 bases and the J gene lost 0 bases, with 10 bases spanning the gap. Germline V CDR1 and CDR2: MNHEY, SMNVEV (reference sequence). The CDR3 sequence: CASRPTFSTDTQYF. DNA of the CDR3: TGTGCCAGCAGACCGACATTTAGCACAGATACGCAGTATTTT.

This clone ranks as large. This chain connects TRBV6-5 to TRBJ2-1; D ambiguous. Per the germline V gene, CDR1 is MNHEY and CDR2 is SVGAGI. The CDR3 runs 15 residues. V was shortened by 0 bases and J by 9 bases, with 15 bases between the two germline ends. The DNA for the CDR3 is TGTGCCAGCAGTTACTCGAAGGTTGGGTTCACTGAGCAGTTCTTC. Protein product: CASSYSKVGFTEQFF.

Here the CDR3 DNA reads TGCGCCAGCAGCCAAGTGCAGGACACAACTAATGAAAAACTGTTTTTT. Translated: CASSQVQDTTNEKLFF. V and J are TRBV4-1 and TRBJ1-4; D may be TRBD1 (5 bases). V was clipped by 1 base and J by 0 bases, with 9 bases between them. CDR1 is MGHRA and CDR2 is YSYEKL in the germline V gene. The CDR3 has 16 amino acids.

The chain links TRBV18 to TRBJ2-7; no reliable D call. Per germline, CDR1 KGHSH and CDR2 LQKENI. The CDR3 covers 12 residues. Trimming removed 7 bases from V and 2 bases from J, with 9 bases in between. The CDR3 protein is CASFSDPYEQYF. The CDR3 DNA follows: TGTGCCAGCTTCTCGGATCCCTACGAGCAGTACTTC. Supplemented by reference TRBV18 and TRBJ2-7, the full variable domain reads NAGVMQNPRHLVRRRGQEARLRCSPMKGHSHVYWYRQLPEEGLKFMVYLQKENIIDESGMPKERFSAEFPKEGPSILRIQQVVRGDSAAYFCASFSDPYEQYFGPGTRLTVT.

In DNA form, the CDR3 reads TGTGCCAGCAGCTTTAGTGCGACGGGACAACCTTACGAGCAGTACTTC. It specifies CASSFSATGQPYEQYF. The chain recombines TRBV5-4 with TRBJ2-7; weak D call: TRBD1 (6 bases). This CDR3 comprises 16 residues. Germline V gives CDR1 SGHNT, CDR2 YYREEE (reference sequence). V was clipped by 2 bases and J by 4 bases, with 19 bases between them.

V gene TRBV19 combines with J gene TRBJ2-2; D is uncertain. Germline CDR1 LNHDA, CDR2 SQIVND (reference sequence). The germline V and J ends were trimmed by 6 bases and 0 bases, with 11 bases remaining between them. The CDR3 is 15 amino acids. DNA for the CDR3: TGTGCCAGTAGGGAAAACAGACCGAACACCGGGGAGCTGTTTTTT. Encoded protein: CASRENRPNTGELFF.

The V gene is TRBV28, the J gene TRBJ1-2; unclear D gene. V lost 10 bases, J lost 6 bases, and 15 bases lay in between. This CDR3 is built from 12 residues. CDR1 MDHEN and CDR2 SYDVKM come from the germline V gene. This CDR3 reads CATTTLEDGYTF. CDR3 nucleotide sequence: TGTGCCACAACGACGTTGGAGGATGGCTACACCTTC.

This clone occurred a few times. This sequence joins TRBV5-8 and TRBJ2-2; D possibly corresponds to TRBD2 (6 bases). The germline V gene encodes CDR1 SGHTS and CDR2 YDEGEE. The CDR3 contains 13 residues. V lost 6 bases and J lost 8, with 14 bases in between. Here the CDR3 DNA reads TGTGCCAGCACCGTTCGAGGGAGGGGGGAGCTGTTTTTT. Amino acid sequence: CASTVRGRGELFF.

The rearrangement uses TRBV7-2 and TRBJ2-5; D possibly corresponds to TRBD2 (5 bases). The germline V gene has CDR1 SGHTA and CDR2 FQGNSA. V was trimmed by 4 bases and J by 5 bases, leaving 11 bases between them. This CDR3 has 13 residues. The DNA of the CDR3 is TGTGCCAGCAGCTCCAGAGGGTTGGAGACCCAGTACTTC. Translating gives CASSSRGLETQYF.

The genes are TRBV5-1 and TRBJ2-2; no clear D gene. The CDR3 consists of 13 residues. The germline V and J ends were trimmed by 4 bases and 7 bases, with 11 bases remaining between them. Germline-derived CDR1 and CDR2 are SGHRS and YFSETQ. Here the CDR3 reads CASSTMTDGELFF. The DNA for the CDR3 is TGCGCCAGCAGCACGATGACGGACGGGGAGCTGTTTTTT.

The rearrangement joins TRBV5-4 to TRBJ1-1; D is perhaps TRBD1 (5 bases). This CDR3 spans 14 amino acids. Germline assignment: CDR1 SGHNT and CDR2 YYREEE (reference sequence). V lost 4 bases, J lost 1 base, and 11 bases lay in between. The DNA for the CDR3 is TGTGCCAGCAGCCACCCGGGGGAGAACACTGAAGCTTTCTTT. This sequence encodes CASSHPGENTEAFF.

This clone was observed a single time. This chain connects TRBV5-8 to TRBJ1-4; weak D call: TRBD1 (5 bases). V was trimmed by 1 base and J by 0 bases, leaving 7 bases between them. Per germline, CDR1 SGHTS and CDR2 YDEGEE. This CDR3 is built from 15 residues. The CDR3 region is CASSLRTTTNEKLFF. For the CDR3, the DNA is TGTGCCAGCAGCTTGCGGACAACAACTAATGAAAAACTGTTTTTT.

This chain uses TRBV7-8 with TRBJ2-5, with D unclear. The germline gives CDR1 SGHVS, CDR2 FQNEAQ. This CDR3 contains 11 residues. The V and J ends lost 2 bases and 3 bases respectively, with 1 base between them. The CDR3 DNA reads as TGTGCCAGCAGCTTAAAAGAGACCCAGTACTTC. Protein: CASSLKETQYF.

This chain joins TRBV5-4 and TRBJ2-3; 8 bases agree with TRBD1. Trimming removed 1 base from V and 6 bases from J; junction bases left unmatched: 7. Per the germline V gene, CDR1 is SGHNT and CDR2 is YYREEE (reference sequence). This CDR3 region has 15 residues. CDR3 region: CASSLNQGATDTQYF. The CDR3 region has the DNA TGTGCCAGCAGCTTGAACCAGGGGGCAACCGATACGCAGTATTTT.

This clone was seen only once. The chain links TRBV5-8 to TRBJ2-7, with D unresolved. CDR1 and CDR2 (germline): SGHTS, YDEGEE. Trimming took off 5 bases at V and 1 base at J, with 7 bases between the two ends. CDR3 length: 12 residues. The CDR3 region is CASRELSYEQYF. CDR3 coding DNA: TGTGCCAGCAGGGAATTATCCTACGAGCAGTACTTC. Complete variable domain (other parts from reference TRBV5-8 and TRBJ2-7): EAGVTQSPTHLIKTRGQQATLRCSPISGHTSVYWYQQALGLGLQFLLWYDEGEERNRGNFPPRFSGRQFPNYSSELNVNALELEDSALYLCASRELSYEQYFGPGTRLTVT.

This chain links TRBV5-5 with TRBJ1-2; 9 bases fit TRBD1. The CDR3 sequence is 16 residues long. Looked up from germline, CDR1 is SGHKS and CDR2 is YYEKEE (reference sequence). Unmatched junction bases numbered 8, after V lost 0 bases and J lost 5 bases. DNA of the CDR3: TGTGCCAGCAGCTTGGTGGACAGGGGAAAATGGTATGGCTACACCTTC. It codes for CASSLVDRGKWYGYTF.

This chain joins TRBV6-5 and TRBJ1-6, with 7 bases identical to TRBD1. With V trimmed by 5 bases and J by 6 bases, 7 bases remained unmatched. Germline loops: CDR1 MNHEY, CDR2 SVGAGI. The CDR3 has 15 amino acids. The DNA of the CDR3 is TGTGCCAGCAGTCAAGGGGGCAGCTCTAATTCACCCCTCCACTTT. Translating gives CASSQGGSSNSPLHF.

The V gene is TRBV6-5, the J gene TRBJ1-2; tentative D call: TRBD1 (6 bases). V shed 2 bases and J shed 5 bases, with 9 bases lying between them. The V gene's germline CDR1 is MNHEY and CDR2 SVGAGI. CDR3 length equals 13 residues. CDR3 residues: CASSYRGPYGYTF. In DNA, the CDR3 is TGTGCCAGCAGTTACCGGGGGCCGTATGGCTACACCTTC.

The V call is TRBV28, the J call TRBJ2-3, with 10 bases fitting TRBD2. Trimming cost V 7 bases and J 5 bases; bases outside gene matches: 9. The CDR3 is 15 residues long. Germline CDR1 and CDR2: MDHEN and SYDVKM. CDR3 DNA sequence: TGTGCCAGCACGACTCTTAGCGGGGGGCGAGATACGCAGTATTTT. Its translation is CASTTLSGGRDTQYF.

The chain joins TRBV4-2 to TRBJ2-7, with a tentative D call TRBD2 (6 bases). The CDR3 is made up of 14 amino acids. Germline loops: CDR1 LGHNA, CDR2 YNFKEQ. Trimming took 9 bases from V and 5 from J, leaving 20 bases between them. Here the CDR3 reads CASTRDWGVDEQYF. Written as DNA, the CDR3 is TGTGCCAGTACCCGGGACTGGGGGGTCGACGAGCAGTACTTC.

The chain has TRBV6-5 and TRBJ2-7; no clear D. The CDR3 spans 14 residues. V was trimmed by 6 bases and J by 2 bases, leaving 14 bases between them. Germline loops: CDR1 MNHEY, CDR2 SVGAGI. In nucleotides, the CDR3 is TGTGCCAGCAGCCCTGTCGGTCTAACCTACGAGCAGTACTTC. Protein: CASSPVGLTYEQYF.

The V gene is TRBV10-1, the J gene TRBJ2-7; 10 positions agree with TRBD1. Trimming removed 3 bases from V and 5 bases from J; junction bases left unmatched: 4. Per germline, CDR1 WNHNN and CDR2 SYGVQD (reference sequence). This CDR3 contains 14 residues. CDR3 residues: CASSDRQGADEQYF. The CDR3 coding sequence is TGCGCCAGCAGTGATAGACAGGGGGCGGACGAGCAGTACTTC.

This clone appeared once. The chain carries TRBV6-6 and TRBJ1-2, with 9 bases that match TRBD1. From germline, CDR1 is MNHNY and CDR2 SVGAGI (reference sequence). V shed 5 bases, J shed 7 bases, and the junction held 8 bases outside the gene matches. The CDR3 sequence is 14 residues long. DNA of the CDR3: TGTGCCAGCAGTAAAGACAGGGGGAACGCTGGCTACACCTTC. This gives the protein CASSKDRGNAGYTF.

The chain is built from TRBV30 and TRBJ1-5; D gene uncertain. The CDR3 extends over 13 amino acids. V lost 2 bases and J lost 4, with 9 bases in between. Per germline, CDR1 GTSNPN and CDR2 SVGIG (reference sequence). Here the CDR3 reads CAWSKYTNQPQHF. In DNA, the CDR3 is TGTGCCTGGAGTAAGTACACAAATCAGCCCCAGCATTTT.

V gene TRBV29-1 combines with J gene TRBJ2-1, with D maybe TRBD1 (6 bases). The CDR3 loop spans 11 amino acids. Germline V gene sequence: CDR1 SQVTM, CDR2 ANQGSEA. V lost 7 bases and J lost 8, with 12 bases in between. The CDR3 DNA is TGCAGCGGCCTGACAGGTGATGAGCAGTTCTTC. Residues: CSGLTGDEQFF.

The CDR3 sequence: CASSLTLGGLNEQFF. The CDR3 coding sequence is TGCGCCAGCAGCCTCACGCTCGGGGGGTTGAATGAGCAGTTCTTC. The chain employs TRBV4-3 and TRBJ2-1; 7 bases line up with TRBD2. V shed 4 bases and J 7 bases; nucleotides not matched to a gene: 10. From germline, CDR1 is LGHNA and CDR2 YSLEER. This CDR3 region has 15 residues.